The present TCR beta chain was sequenced within a study of control samples from healthy donors and cancer patients. Repertoires were generated with immunoSEQ multiplex PCR, while TCRdb's copy carries only in-frame clones and drops some. Of about 120,000 clones in the sample, about 90% were seen once. Trimming took 2 bases from V and 7 from J, leaving 18 bases between them. The germline gives CDR1 MDHEN, CDR2 SYDVKM. This CDR3 contains 16 residues. The chain is built from TRBV28 and TRBJ1-5, with D perhaps TRBD1 (6 bases). The receptor's source is a woman in her forties or fifties in good health. The sequenced sample was blood. CDR3 bases: TGTGCCAGCAGTTTAGGGGGGGCTGGGGGAGACCAGCCCCAGCATTTT. Protein product: CASSLGGAGGDQPQHF.